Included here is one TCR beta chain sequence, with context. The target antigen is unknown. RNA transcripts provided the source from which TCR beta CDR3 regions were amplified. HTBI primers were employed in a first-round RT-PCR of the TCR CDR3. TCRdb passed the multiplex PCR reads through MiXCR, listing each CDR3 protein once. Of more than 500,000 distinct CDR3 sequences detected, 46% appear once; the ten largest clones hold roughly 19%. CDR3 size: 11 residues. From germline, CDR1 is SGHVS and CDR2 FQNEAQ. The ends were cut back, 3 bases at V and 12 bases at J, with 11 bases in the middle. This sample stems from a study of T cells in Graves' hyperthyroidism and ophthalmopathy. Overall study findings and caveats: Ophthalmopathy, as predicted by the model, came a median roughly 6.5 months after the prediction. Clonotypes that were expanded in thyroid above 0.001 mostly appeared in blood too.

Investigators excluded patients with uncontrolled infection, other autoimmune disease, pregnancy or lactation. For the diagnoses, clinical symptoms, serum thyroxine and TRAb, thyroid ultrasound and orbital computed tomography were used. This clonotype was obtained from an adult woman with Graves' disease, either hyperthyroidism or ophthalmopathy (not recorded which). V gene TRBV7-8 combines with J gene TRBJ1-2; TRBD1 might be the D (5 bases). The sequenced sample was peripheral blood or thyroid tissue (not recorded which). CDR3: CASSLRQGDTF. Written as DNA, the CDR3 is TGTGCCAGCAGCTTGAGGCAGGGCGACACCTTC. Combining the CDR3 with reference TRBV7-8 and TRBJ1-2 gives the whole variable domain GAGVSQSPRYKVAKRGQDVALRCDPISGHVSLFWYQQALGQGPEFLTYFQNEAQLDKSGLPSDRFFAERPEGSVSTLKIQRTQQEDSAVYLCASSLRQGDTFGSGTRLTVV.